This TCR beta chain was documented in a study of shared clonotypes between healthy human individuals. Study at large: Samples came from a couple of female and a few male donors aged 18 to 49. Study-level findings and limits: The generation probabilities recorded for non-shared clonotypes fell below those of clonotypes shared by all four donors. Depth of sequencing was expected to influence donor clonotype sharing.

The test was conducted at deep level. Here immunoSEQ multiplex PCR was the method, and the copy in TCRdb shows in-frame clones only, minus some. The profile shows 1.5 million to 2.5 million clones, about 95% of them singletons. The table lists this clone with a count of one. Its antigen is currently unknown. It was CD45RO-negative cells, positively selected for CCR7, that made up naive CD8 cells, with terminally differentiated effector memory CD45RA+ cells excluded. CDR1 and CDR2 from the germline V gene are SEHNR and FQNEAQ (reference sequence). This CDR3 has 14 amino acids. V dropped 8 bases and J dropped 8 bases, with 19 bases sitting between them.

V usage is TRBV7-9 and J usage is TRBJ2-1; D perhaps matches TRBD2 (7 bases). This receptor was taken from a man younger than 35 in good health. Material for sequencing was naive CD8+ T cells sorted from blood. DNA for the CDR3: TGTGCCAGCGGGAGGGACAATCTCTGGGATGAGCAGTTCTTC. This sequence encodes CASGRDNLWDEQFF.